These 23 T cell receptor beta chains share one sample of origin, sequenced in a study of shared clonotypes between healthy human individuals (dated by TCRdb to 2020 to 2022). The library relied on the immunoSEQ multiplex PCR assay. What TCRdb holds here is the immuneACCESS table cut down to in-frame rearrangements. Part of the clones is not present; checked against another copy, under half of the missing clones reflect an unresolved V gene, and the others are unexplained. The sample data list approximately 350,000 clones, and under 80% of these were observed just once. The ten largest clones capture 10% of the sample. The material sequenced was memory CD4+ T cells sorted from blood. This sample's cell subset or site label indicates: CD45RA-negative fraction. These receptors originate from a man younger than 45 in good health.

This rearrangement joins TRBV29-1 to TRBJ1-1, with TRBD1 as a possible D gene (5 bases). Germline V lookup: CDR1 SQVTM, CDR2 ANQGSEA. This CDR3 comprises 12 residues. The V and J ends lost 5 bases and 5 bases respectively, with 12 bases between them. In DNA, the CDR3 is TGCAGCGTTTCAAAGGGGAGTACTGAAGCTTTCTTT. It encodes CSVSKGSTEAFF.

This clone appeared a single time. The V and J genes are TRBV6-6 and TRBJ2-7; D possibly corresponds to TRBD1 (5 bases). The CDR3 totals 14 residues. V gave up 6 bases and J gave up 7 bases, with 19 bases separating them. Germline CDR1 and CDR2: MNHNY and SVGAGI (reference sequence). Here the CDR3 reads CASSRNPGLGEQYF. Written as DNA, the CDR3 is TGTGCCAGCAGCCGAAACCCAGGGTTGGGAGAGCAGTACTTC.

In DNA form, the CDR3 reads TGTGCCAGCAGCGCCACTCTAGAGACCCAGTACTTC. This gives the protein CASSATLETQYF. V usage is TRBV7-6 and J usage is TRBJ2-5; D uncertain. The CDR3 contains 12 residues. Per germline, CDR1 SGHVS and CDR2 FNYEAQ. V was clipped by 5 bases and J by 4 bases, with 8 bases between them.

The chain has TRBV7-9 and TRBJ1-1, with 7 nucleotides matching TRBD1. In germline, CDR1 is SEHNR, CDR2 FQNEAQ (reference sequence). V was pared by 4 bases and J by 2 bases, with 1 base of the junction left unmatched. CDR3 length: 13 residues. The CDR3, as DNA: TGTGCCAGCAGCTGGGACAGCAACACTGAAGCTTTCTTT. Translation gives CASSWDSNTEAFF.

V is TRBV28 and J is TRBJ1-3, with D perhaps matching TRBD1 (6 bases). This CDR3 contains 13 residues. V was trimmed by 8 bases and J by 0 bases, leaving 8 bases between them. Germline V gives CDR1 MDHEN, CDR2 SYDVKM. CDR3 bases: TGTGCCAGCCGGGACAACTCTGGAAACACCATATATTTT. Protein: CASRDNSGNTIYF.

The chain couples TRBV27 to TRBJ1-5; D is unclear. Per germline, CDR1 MNHEY and CDR2 SMNVEV (reference sequence). The CDR3 runs 15 residues. The V end lost 6 bases, the J end lost 3 bases, and 15 bases lay between the germline ends. The CDR3 DNA reads TGTGCCAGCAGACGGAGCGGTGAGTTCAATCAGCCCCAGCATTTT. Its translation is CASRRSGEFNQPQHF.

This chain uses TRBV18 with TRBJ1-1, with D uncertain. The germline V gene has CDR1 KGHSH and CDR2 LQKENI. CDR3 length equals 15 residues. V was cut by 6 bases and J by 3 bases, with 17 bases left in between. In nucleotides, the CDR3 is TGTGCCAGCTCTAAGCAGAGGGTTAAAGACACTGAAGCTTTCTTT. It codes for CASSKQRVKDTEAFF.

The chain has TRBV12-5 and TRBJ2-1; tentatively, D is TRBD2 (6 bases). Germline lookup yields CDR1 LGHNT and CDR2 FRNRAP. The CDR3 is 16 residues long. The germline V and J ends were trimmed by 0 bases and 1 base, with 10 bases remaining between them. CDR3 in amino acids: CASGLVLGGSYNEQFF. The CDR3 region has the DNA TGTGCTAGTGGTTTGGTACTGGGGGGTTCCTACAATGAGCAGTTCTTC.

This sequence joins TRBV28 and TRBJ2-7; no clear D. Germline values: CDR1 MDHEN, CDR2 SYDVKM. V was shortened by 10 bases and J by 0 bases, with 13 bases between the two germline ends. The CDR3 runs 13 residues. The CDR3 nucleotides are TGTGCCACGCGGAGTACGGACTCCTACGAGCAGTACTTC. It encodes CATRSTDSYEQYF.

The chain carries TRBV10-3 and TRBJ2-5; TRBD1 might be the D (6 bases). The CDR3 covers 12 residues. Trimming removed 10 bases at V and 3 bases at J, with 12 bases between. CDR1 and CDR2 (germline): ENHRY, SYGVKD. The CDR3 is CATTGQEETQYF. In DNA, the CDR3 is TGTGCCACCACAGGGCAAGAAGAGACCCAGTACTTC.

This clone was detected a few times. The chain uses TRBV10-3 and TRBJ1-2; D is unclear. The CDR3 covers 14 residues. V dropped 3 bases and J dropped 8 bases, with 16 bases sitting between them. In germline, CDR1 is ENHRY, CDR2 SYGVKD. In nucleotides, the CDR3 is TGTGCCATCAGTGAACTGGGAGGGATTGTCGGCTACACCTTC. It is translated as CAISELGGIVGYTF.

With regard to this clone: Different DNA sequences within this sample yield the same CDR3. The J gene is TRBJ2-3, the V gene TRBV20-1; D unclear. The CDR3 is made up of 11 amino acids. CDR1 and CDR2 (germline): DFQATT, SNEGSKA (reference sequence). The V and J ends lost 3 bases and 2 bases respectively, with 3 bases between them. The CDR3 bases are TGCAGTGCTAGGACCACAGATACGCAGTATTTT. Amino acid sequence: CSARTTDTQYF.

This clone was observed a few times. In DNA form, the CDR3 reads TGCGCCAGCAGCCAAGAGGGGTTGGCCTCGAGGTATAATGAGCAGTTCTTC. Translation: CASSQEGLASRYNEQFF. The chain carries TRBV4-1 and TRBJ2-1, with D uncertain. CDR1 and CDR2 (germline): MGHRA, YSYEKL. The CDR3 contains 17 residues. V was trimmed by 0 bases and J by 7 bases, leaving 19 bases between them.

V gene TRBV30 combines with J gene TRBJ2-3, with unresolved D. The CDR3 extends over 11 amino acids. Germline CDR1 GTSNPN, CDR2 SVGIG (reference sequence). V was pared by 2 bases and J by 6 bases, with 6 bases between. In nucleotides, the CDR3 is TGTGCCTGGAGTCGGTTGGATACGCAGTATTTT. It encodes CAWSRLDTQYF.

This chain connects TRBV2 to TRBJ1-5; D is uncertain. Germline V lookup: CDR1 SNHLY, CDR2 FYNNEI. Trimming shortened V by 4 bases and J by 3 bases, and 7 bases separated the two germline ends. The CDR3 has 13 amino acids. CDR3 sequence: CASSARYNQPQHF. In DNA form, the CDR3 reads TGTGCCAGCAGTGCTCGTTACAATCAGCCCCAGCATTTT.

The rearrangement uses TRBV5-4 and TRBJ2-7; 7 nucleotides match TRBD2. Trimming took 5 bases from V and 6 from J; bases not matched to a gene: 14. This CDR3 is 15 amino acids long. The germline V gene encodes CDR1 SGHNT and CDR2 YYREEE (reference sequence). The CDR3 spells CASRNRGEGLGEQYF. Here the CDR3 DNA reads TGTGCCAGCAGGAATCGGGGGGAGGGCCTTGGCGAGCAGTACTTC.

This rearrangement joins TRBV5-1 to TRBJ2-5; unclear D gene. Looked up from germline, CDR1 is SGHRS and CDR2 is YFSETQ. CDR3 size: 14 residues. V was pared by 5 bases and J by 1 base, with 12 bases between. For the CDR3, the DNA is TGCGCCAGCAGATCGAGCGCGAGCCAAGAGACCCAGTACTTC. As protein: CASRSSASQETQYF.

This clone came up once. The V gene is TRBV10-2, the J gene TRBJ1-4, with TRBD1 matching over 8 bases. CDR3 length: 15 residues. Looked up from germline, CDR1 is WSHSY and CDR2 is SAAADI. Trimming at V came to 5 bases and at J to 5 bases, leaving 7 bases not matched to a gene. Here the CDR3 reads CASSQGTGRNEKLFF. The CDR3 DNA sequence: TGCGCCAGCAGTCAAGGGACAGGCCGGAATGAAAAACTGTTTTTT.

This clone has only one observation. The chain carries TRBV19 and TRBJ2-7, with 7 bases that match TRBD1. The trim removed 5 bases at V and 2 bases at J, leaving 3 bases unmatched. CDR1 and CDR2 (germline): LNHDA, SQIVND (reference sequence). The CDR3 is made up of 13 amino acids. The CDR3 DNA sequence: TGTGCCAGTAGTCACGACAGGGCCTACGAGCAGTACTTC. Its translation is CASSHDRAYEQYF.

The chain employs TRBV11-2 and TRBJ2-3; D not certain. V dropped 5 bases and J dropped 6 bases, with 9 bases sitting between them. The CDR3 covers 12 residues. Germline V lookup: CDR1 SGHAT, CDR2 FQNNGV. The CDR3 sequence is CASSISPDTQYF. CDR3 sequence (DNA): TGTGCCAGCAGCATAAGTCCGGATACGCAGTATTTT.

The V gene is TRBV5-1, the J gene TRBJ2-2; D is unresolved. The length of the CDR3 is 16 residues. Germline V gene sequence: CDR1 SGHRS, CDR2 YFSETQ. The V gene lost 2 bases and the J gene lost 3 bases, with 14 bases spanning the gap. The CDR3 loop reads CASSLSGDVDTGELFF. The CDR3, as DNA: TGCGCCAGCAGCTTATCAGGCGACGTCGACACCGGGGAGCTGTTTTTT.

The count of this clone is one. The CDR3 region is CASSFKGVTGELFF. As DNA, the CDR3 is TGTGCCAGCAGCTTTAAGGGGGTGACCGGGGAGCTGTTTTTT. The rearrangement links TRBV7-9 to TRBJ2-2, with D perhaps matching TRBD1 (6 bases). Germline CDR1 and CDR2: SEHNR and FQNEAQ (reference sequence). The V end was cut by 3 bases, the J end by 5 bases, with 10 bases between. This CDR3 has 14 residues.

The chain uses TRBV20-1 and TRBJ1-2; perhaps TRBD1 as D (6 bases). Germline assignment: CDR1 DFQATT and CDR2 SNEGSKA (reference sequence). The CDR3 is 11 residues long. Trimming took 0 bases from V and 7 from J, leaving 6 bases between them. The CDR3 DNA reads TGCAGTGCTAGAGAGGGGGCTGGCTACACCTTC. This translates into CSAREGAGYTF.